The clone carrying this TCR gamma chain has only a few counts. TCRdb ran CATT on the reads. The data contain 2,200 or so gamma-chain clones, 25% to 30% of them singletons. The data are from a study of gamma-delta chains in newborns, infants, children. About the study: Microbial exposure reportedly drives polyclonal innate γδ T cell expansion after birth.

CDR3 length: 17 amino acids. Germline V gene data show CDR1 as GITISATS and CDR2 as ISYDGTV (reference sequence). V lost 3 bases and J lost 4; bases outside the gene matches: 6. This chain joins TRGV9 and TRGJP. Input material: blood. The receptor's source is a child who was a newborn, infant or young child, either healthy, febrile or measles-vaccinated (not recorded which). The CDR3, as DNA: TGTGCCTTGTGGGAGCTACTACAAGAGTTGGGCAAAAAAATCAAGGTATTT. Its protein product is CALWELLQELGKKIKVF.